Presented here are 13 T cell receptor beta chains from one specimen sequenced in a study of T cell changes during pregnancy in multiple sclerosis. Produced via immunoSEQ multiplex PCR; TCRdb's table is partial and in-frame only. The sample consists of about 85,000 clones, roughly nine tenths of them appearing once. The sequencing used peripheral blood, collected in the first trimester of pregnancy. These TCRs come from a female donor with multiple sclerosis, enrolled in a pregnancy study.

This clone came up a few times. This chain uses TRBV25-1 with TRBJ2-1; 13 nucleotides line up with TRBD2. Per germline, CDR1 MGHDK and CDR2 SYGVNS. The CDR3 covers 13 residues. V was clipped by 7 bases and J by 10 bases; unmatched bases: 4. This CDR3 is CASTSLAGGEQFF. For the CDR3, the DNA is TGTGCCAGCACATCACTAGCGGGAGGGGAGCAGTTCTTC.

The chain employs TRBV6-4 and TRBJ1-2, with TRBD1 matching 7 bases. Germline V gives CDR1 MRHNA, CDR2 SNTAGT. The CDR3 length is 14 residues. V shed 6 bases and J 3 bases; nucleotides not matched to a gene: 7. The CDR3 spells CASSPTGVDYGYTF. CDR3 DNA: TGTGCCAGCAGCCCCACAGGGGTAGACTATGGCTACACCTTC.

This chain connects TRBV19 to TRBJ2-5; 10 positions agree with TRBD2. The V gene end was trimmed by 3 bases and the J gene end by 4 bases; junction bases not matched to a gene: 5. This CDR3 has 15 amino acids. Germline CDR1 reads LNHDA; CDR2 reads SQIVND (reference sequence). CDR3 sequence reads: CASSIGLAGVETQYF. The DNA of the CDR3 is TGTGCCAGTAGTATTGGGCTAGCGGGAGTAGAGACCCAGTACTTC.

The chain has TRBV6-5 and TRBJ1-6, with TRBD1 as a possible D gene (5 bases). The germline V and J ends were trimmed by 0 bases and 9 bases, with 9 bases remaining between them. Germline lookup yields CDR1 MNHEY and CDR2 SVGAGI. There are 14 residues in the CDR3. The CDR3 spells CASSYSGQGSPLHF. As DNA, the CDR3 is TGTGCCAGCAGTTACTCAGGGCAGGGTTCACCCCTCCACTTT.

The chain couples TRBV9 to TRBJ2-3; tentative D call: TRBD2 (6 bases). The V end lost 0 bases, the J end lost 4 bases, and 18 bases lay between the germline ends. CDR1 is SGDLS and CDR2 is YYNGEE in the germline V gene. The CDR3 is 17 residues long. CDR3 bases: TGTGCCAGCAGCGTAGCTACGGCGGGGAGTTTATCAGATACGCAGTATTTT. Residues: CASSVATAGSLSDTQYF. Together with reference TRBV9 and TRBJ2-3, the CDR3 gives the full variable domain: DSGVTQTPKHLITATGQRVTLRCSPRSGDLSVYWYQQSLDQGLQFLIQYYNGEERAKGNILERFSAQQFPDLHSELNLSSLELGDSALYFCASSVATAGSLSDTQYFGPGTRLTVL.

The chain employs TRBV5-1 and TRBJ1-5, with D possibly TRBD1 on 5 matching bases. Germline CDR1 and CDR2: SGHRS and YFSETQ. Deletions cut 0 bases from V and 2 bases from J, with 9 bases between. This CDR3 has 15 amino acids. CDR3 protein: CASSLAGEGNQPQHF. The CDR3 DNA follows: TGCGCCAGCAGCTTGGCGGGGGAAGGCAATCAGCCCCAGCATTTT.

The chain joins TRBV5-8 to TRBJ2-1; D ambiguous. With 5 bases removed from V and 9 bases from J, the gap between germline ends came to 12 bases. Germline CDR1 is SGHTS and CDR2 is YDEGEE. CDR3 length equals 12 residues. The CDR3 sequence: CASRSGFGEQFF. The CDR3, as DNA: TGTGCCAGCAGATCCGGGTTCGGTGAGCAGTTCTTC.

The rearrangement links TRBV10-3 to TRBJ1-2; D remains unclear. V gave up 3 bases and J gave up 0 bases, with 8 bases separating them. Germline assignment: CDR1 ENHRY and CDR2 SYGVKD. This CDR3 has 14 residues. The CDR3 DNA reads TGTGCCATCAGTGAAGATAGCTCTAACTATGGCTACACCTTC. Translating it yields CAISEDSSNYGYTF.

The CDR3 nucleotides are TGTGCCAGCAGTGAACTAGGGCGCACAGATACGCAGTATTTT. Residues: CASSELGRTDTQYF. V is TRBV6-5 and J is TRBJ2-3, with D possibly being TRBD2 (5 bases). The CDR3 runs 14 residues. With 5 bases removed from V and 1 base from J, the gap between germline ends came to 10 bases. Germline V CDR1 and CDR2: MNHEY, SVGAGI.

The chain employs TRBV7-8 and TRBJ2-5; D possibly corresponds to TRBD2 (5 bases). Per the germline V gene, CDR1 is SGHVS and CDR2 is FQNEAQ. The germline V and J ends were trimmed by 5 bases and 7 bases, with 14 bases remaining between them. This CDR3 has 13 residues. DNA for the CDR3: TGTGCCAGCAGCGTCGTGGAGGCTGGGACCCAGTACTTC. It yields the protein CASSVVEAGTQYF. The whole variable domain, filled in from reference TRBV7-8 and TRBJ2-5, reads GAGVSQSPRYKVAKRGQDVALRCDPISGHVSLFWYQQALGQGPEFLTYFQNEAQLDKSGLPSDRFFAERPEGSVSTLKIQRTQQEDSAVYLCASSVVEAGTQYFGPGTRLLVL.

The count of this clone is one. The rearrangement uses TRBV28 and TRBJ2-3, with D possibly being TRBD2 (6 bases). Germline-derived CDR1 and CDR2 are MDHEN and SYDVKM. Trimming took 3 bases from V and 2 from J, leaving 9 bases between them. The CDR3 sequence is 14 residues long. The CDR3 bases are TGTGCCAGCAGTTTGGAGGGAAACACAGATACGCAGTATTTT. Amino acids: CASSLEGNTDTQYF.

The chain employs TRBV6-1 and TRBJ2-2; the match to TRBD2 covers 7 bases. CDR1 is MNHNS and CDR2 is SASEGT in the germline V gene. The CDR3 totals 14 residues. V shed 8 bases, J shed 0 bases, and the junction held 3 bases outside the gene matches. The CDR3 loop is CASLRGANTGELFF. In DNA, the CDR3 is TGTGCCAGCCTACGGGGGGCGAACACCGGGGAGCTGTTTTTT.

The chain combines TRBV2 with TRBJ2-6; 10 nucleotides line up with TRBD1. This CDR3 region has 17 residues. The ends lost 7 bases at V and 2 bases at J; junction bases unmatched: 8. Germline V gene lookup returns CDR1 SNHLY and CDR2 FYNNEI. The CDR3 sequence is CASTGGQGITGANVLTF. Written as DNA, the CDR3 is TGTGCCAGCACCGGGGGACAGGGGATAACTGGGGCCAACGTCCTGACTTTC.